This entry features one T cell receptor (beta chain) sequence. Repertoires were generated with immunoSEQ multiplex PCR, while TCRdb's copy carries only in-frame clones and drops some. The profile shows about 360,000 clones, 86% of them singletons. Germline CDR1 reads LNHDA; CDR2 reads SQIVND (reference sequence). The CDR3 runs to 17 residues. The V gene lost 5 bases and the J gene lost 2 bases, with 20 bases spanning the gap. The data stem from a study of blood T cell repertoires in COVID-19. Study-wide context: COVID-19 samples from acute and convalescent phases originated in the United States, Italy and Spain. PBMCs, B-cell-depleted T cells, or T cells provided the cDNA or gDNA that made up the material.

The genes are TRBV19 and TRBJ2-3; maybe TRBD1 (6 bases). The sequenced material came from peripheral blood. The receptor was derived from a woman in her sixties with COVID-19, enrolled during active disease. The CDR3 coding sequence is TGTGCCAGTAGTCAGGGACCACAGGGTACGCCCACAGATACGCAGTATTTT. It specifies CASSQGPQGTPTDTQYF.